Only one count was recorded for the clone carrying this TCR beta chain. The antigen is not known. These data originate in a study of shared clonotypes between healthy human individuals. Findings and limits, study-wide: The researchers took only blood, and tissue repertoires probably look different.

Produced via immunoSEQ multiplex PCR; TCRdb's table is partial and in-frame only. Altogether approximately 1.5 million clones are present, approximately 98% being singletons, with the ten largest covering roughly 0.45%. The source of this sequence is a man aged 30 to 45 in good health. Sequencing used naive CD4+ T cells sorted from blood. Sample subset: CD45RA+ positively selected.

This CDR3 reads CASSYKGSSGNTIYF. CDR3 coding DNA: TGTGCCAGCAGTTATAAGGGGAGTTCTGGAAACACCATATATTTT. V gene TRBV6-5 combines with J gene TRBJ1-3; D possibly corresponds to TRBD1 (5 bases). Looked up from germline, CDR1 is MNHEY and CDR2 is SVGAGI. Trimming pared 3 bases from V and 1 base from J, leaving 10 bases between. This CDR3 is 15 amino acids long.